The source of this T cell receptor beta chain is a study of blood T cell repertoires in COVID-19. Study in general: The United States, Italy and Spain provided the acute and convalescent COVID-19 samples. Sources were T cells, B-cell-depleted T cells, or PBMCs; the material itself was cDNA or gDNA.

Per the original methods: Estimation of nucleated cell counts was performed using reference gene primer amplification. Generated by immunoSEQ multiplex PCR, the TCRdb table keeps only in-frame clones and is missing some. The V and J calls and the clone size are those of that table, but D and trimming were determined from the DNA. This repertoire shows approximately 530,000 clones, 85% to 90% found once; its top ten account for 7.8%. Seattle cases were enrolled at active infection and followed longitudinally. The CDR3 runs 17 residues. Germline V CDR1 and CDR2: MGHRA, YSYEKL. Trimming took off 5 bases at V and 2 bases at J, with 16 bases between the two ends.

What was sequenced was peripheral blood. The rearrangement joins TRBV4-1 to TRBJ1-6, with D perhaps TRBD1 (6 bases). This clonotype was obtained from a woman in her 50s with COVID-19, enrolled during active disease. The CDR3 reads CASSIWTADTYNSPLHF. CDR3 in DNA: TGCGCCAGCAGCATTTGGACAGCAGATACCTATAATTCACCCCTCCACTTT.